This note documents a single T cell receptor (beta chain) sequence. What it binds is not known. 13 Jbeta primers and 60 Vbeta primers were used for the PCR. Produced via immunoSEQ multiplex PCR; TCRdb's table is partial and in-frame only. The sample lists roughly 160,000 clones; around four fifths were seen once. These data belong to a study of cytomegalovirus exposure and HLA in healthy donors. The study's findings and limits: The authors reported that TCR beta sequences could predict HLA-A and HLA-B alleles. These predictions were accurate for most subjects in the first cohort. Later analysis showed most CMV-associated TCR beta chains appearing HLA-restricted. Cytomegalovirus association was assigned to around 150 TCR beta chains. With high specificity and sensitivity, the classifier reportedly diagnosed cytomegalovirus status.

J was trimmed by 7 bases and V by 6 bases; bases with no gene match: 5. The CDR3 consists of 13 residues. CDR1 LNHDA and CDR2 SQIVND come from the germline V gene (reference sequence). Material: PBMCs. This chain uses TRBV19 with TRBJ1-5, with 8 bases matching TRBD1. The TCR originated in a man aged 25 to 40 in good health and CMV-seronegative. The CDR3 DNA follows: TGTGCCAGTAGCATGACAGGGGCCCAGCCCCAGCATTTT. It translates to CASSMTGAQPQHF.